The rows below give T cell receptor beta chains drawn from one sample of a study of ipilimumab plus nivolumab after autologous stem cell transplantation. Here immunoSEQ multiplex PCR was the method, and the copy in TCRdb shows in-frame clones only, minus some. This table holds tens of thousands of clones, approximately 83% found once. The source material was PBMCs, sampled in a trial of ipilimumab plus nivolumab as post-transplant consolidation. Source of these receptors: a male donor with diffuse large B-cell lymphoma. The CDR3 runs from the conserved cysteine through the conserved F or W. The order of the fields is D gene, J gene, clone size, V gene, CDR3 protein, CDR3 DNA. A D gene is named only where the DNA matches it firmly. A clone size is listed for some rows: how often the clone was seen (once, few, many), or a class if it is expanded.

TRBD2,TRBJ2-3,NA,TRBV27,CASSETSGGVVSTDTQYF,TGTGCCAGCAGTGAAACTAGCGGGGGGGTCGTTAGCACAGATACGCAGTATTTT
NA,TRBJ1-1,NA,TRBV18,CASSLQGSNTEAFF,TGTGCCAGCTCCTTACAGGGTTCCAACACTGAAGCTTTCTTT
NA,TRBJ1-2,NA,TRBV19,CASSGGTETYYGYTF,TGTGCCAGTAGTGGTGGGACGGAAACCTACTATGGCTACACCTTC
TRBD1,TRBJ2-5,NA,TRBV2,CASNFDREETQYF,TGTGCCAGCAACTTCGACAGGGAGGAGACCCAGTACTTC
NA,TRBJ2-2,NA,TRBV7-2,CASSPARELFF,TGTGCCAGCAGCCCGGCGAGGGAGCTGTTTTTT
NA,TRBJ2-2,NA,TRBV7-2,CASSLDPIRVGGELFF,TGTGCCAGCAGCTTAGATCCAATCAGGGTCGGCGGGGAGCTGTTTTTT
NA,TRBJ1-3,NA,TRBV7-6,CASSPSVGNTIYF,TGTGCCAGCAGCCCCTCCGTTGGAAACACCATATATTTT
TRBD1,TRBJ1-4,NA,TRBV25-1,CASSKFTGEREKLFF,TGTGCCAGCAGTAAATTTACAGGGGAGAGGGAAAAACTGTTTTTT
NA,TRBJ2-5,NA,TRBV18,CATPRGDETQYF,TGTGCCACCCCAAGGGGGGATGAGACCCAGTACTTC
NA,TRBJ2-3,few,TRBV4-2,CASSQGHSSTDTQYF,TGTGCCAGCAGCCAAGGACACTCTAGCACAGATACGCAGTATTTT
NA,TRBJ2-2,NA,TRBV6-6,CASSYRALDTGELFF,TGTGCCAGCAGTTACCGGGCCTTGGACACCGGGGAGCTGTTTTTT
NA,TRBJ1-5,NA,TRBV6-5,CASRPDGNQPQHF,TGTGCCAGCAGACCCGACGGCAATCAGCCCCAGCATTTT
NA,TRBJ1-1,NA,TRBV6-1,CASSGRGFGEAFF,TGTGCCAGCAGTGGCAGGGGATTTGGTGAAGCTTTCTTT
NA,TRBJ2-5,NA,TRBV7-6,CASQRGVETQYF,TGTGCCAGCCAGAGGGGTGTGGAGACCCAGTACTTC
NA,TRBJ2-1,few,TRBV6-6,CASSSGRTYNEQFF,TGTGCCAGCAGTTCAGGACGTACTTACAATGAGCAGTTCTTC
TRBD2,TRBJ2-3,few,TRBV19,CASSTSGGLDTQYF,TGTGCCAGCTCGACTAGCGGGGGGTTAGATACGCAGTATTTT
NA,TRBJ2-3,NA,TRBV7-2,CASSTLLGGADTQYF,TGTGCCAGCAGCACCCTCTTAGGGGGGGCAGATACGCAGTATTTT
NA,TRBJ1-6,NA,TRBV19,CASGGSGDSPLHF,TGTGCCAGTGGGGGATCAGGTGATTCACCCCTCCACTTT
TRBD1,TRBJ2-7,NA,TRBV6-1,CASSEIGQGTYQYF,TGTGCCAGCAGTGAAATAGGACAGGGTACTTATCAGTACTTC
TRBD2,TRBJ2-1,NA,TRBV5-1,CASRSLAGGHNEQFF,TGCGCCAGCAGGTCACTAGCGGGGGGCCACAATGAGCAGTTCTTC
TRBD1,TRBJ1-2,NA,TRBV6-1,CASSGQGYGYTF,TGTGCCAGCAGCGGACAGGGCTATGGCTACACCTTC
NA,TRBJ2-7,NA,TRBV5-8,CASSLGGYEQYF,TGTGCCAGCAGCTTGGGAGGCTACGAGCAGTACTTC
NA,TRBJ1-2,NA,TRBV21-1,CASSKYPTLRVRGLYYGYTF,TGTGCCAGCAGCAAATACCCAACCTTACGGGTGAGGGGGCTGTACTATGGCTACACCTTC
NA,TRBJ1-6,once,TRBV5-4,CASSFLSTGGNSPLHF,TGTGCCAGCAGCTTTCTGTCCACGGGAGGTAATTCACCCCTCCACTTT